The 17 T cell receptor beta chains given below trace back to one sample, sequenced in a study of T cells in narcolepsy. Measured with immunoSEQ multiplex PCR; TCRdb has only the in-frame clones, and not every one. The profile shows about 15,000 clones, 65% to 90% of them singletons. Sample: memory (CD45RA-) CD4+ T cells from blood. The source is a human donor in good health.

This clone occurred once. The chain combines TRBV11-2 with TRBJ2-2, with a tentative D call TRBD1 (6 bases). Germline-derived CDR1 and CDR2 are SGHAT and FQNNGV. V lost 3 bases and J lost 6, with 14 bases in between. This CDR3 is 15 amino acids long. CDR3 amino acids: CASSFDTGFAGELFF. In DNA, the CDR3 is TGTGCCAGCAGCTTTGATACAGGGTTCGCCGGGGAGCTGTTTTTT.

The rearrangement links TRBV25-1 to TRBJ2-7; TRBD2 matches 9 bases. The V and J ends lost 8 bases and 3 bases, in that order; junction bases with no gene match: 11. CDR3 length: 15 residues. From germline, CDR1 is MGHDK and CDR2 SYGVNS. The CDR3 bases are TGTGCCAGCGCTACCGGGACTAGCCTCTTCTACGAGCAGTACTTC. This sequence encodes CASATGTSLFYEQYF.

The CDR3 nucleotides are TGTGCCAGCAGATTGAGGAACACTGAAGCTTTCTTT. Its protein product is CASRLRNTEAFF. V and J are TRBV11-2 and TRBJ1-1; unclear D gene. The CDR3 is 12 amino acids. Between the trimmed V and J ends, which lost 6 bases and 1 base, there was a span of 6 bases. CDR1 is SGHAT, CDR2 FQNNGV, per germline.

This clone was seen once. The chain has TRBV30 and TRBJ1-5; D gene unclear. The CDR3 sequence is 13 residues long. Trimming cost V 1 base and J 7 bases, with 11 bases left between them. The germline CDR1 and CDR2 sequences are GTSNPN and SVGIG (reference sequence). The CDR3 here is CAWSASSRQPQHF. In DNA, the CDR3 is TGTGCCTGGAGTGCCTCTTCACGGCAGCCCCAGCATTTT.

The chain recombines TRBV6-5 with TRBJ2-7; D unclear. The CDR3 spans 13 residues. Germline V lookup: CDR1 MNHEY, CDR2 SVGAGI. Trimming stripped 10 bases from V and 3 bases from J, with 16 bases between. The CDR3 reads CATELSPSYEQYF. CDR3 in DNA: TGTGCCACCGAACTTTCCCCCAGCTACGAGCAGTACTTC.

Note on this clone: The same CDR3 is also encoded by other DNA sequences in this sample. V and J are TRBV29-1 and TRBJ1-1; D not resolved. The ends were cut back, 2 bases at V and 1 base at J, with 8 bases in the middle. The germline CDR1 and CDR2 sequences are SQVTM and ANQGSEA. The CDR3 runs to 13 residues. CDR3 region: CSVESKRNTEAFF. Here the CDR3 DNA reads TGCAGCGTTGAATCCAAGCGGAACACTGAAGCTTTCTTT.

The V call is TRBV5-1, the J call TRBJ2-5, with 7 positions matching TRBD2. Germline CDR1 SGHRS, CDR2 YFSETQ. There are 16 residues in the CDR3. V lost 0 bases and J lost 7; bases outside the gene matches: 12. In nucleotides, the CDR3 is TGCGCCAGCAGCTTGGGGGGGGGAGGGCCAGAAGTGACCCAGTACTTC. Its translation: CASSLGGGGPEVTQYF. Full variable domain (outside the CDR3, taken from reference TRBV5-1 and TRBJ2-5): KAGVTQTPRYLIKTRGQQVTLSCSPISGHRSVSWYQQTPGQGLQFLFEYFSETQRNKGNFPGRFSGRQFSNSRSEMNVSTLELGDSALYLCASSLGGGGPEVTQYFGPGTRLLVL.

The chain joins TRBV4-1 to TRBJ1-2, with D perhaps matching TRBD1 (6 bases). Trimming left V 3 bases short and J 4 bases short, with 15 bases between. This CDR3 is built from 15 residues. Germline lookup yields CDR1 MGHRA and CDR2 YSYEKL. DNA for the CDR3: TGCGCCAGCAGCCAGGATCGGGGGCCCACCTATGGCTACACCTTC. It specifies CASSQDRGPTYGYTF.

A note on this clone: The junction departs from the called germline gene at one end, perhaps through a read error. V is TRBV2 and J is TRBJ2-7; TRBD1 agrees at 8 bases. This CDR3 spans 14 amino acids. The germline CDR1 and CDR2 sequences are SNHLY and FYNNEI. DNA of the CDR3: TGTGTCAGCAGCGTTCAACAGGGGGGCTACGAGCAGTACTTC. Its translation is CVSSVQQGGYEQYF. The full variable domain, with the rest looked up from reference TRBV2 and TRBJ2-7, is EPEVTQTPSHQVTQMGQEVILRCVPISNHLYFYWYRQILGQKVEFLVSFYNNEISEKSEIFDDQFSVERPDGSNFTLKIRSTKLEDSAMYFCVSSVQQGGYEQYFGPGTRLTVT.

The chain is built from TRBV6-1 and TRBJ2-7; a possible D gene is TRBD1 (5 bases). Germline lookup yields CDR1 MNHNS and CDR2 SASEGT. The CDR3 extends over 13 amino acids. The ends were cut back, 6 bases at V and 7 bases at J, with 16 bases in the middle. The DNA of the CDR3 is TGTGCCAGCAGGGCCGGTCAGGGCCTGGAGCAGTACTTC. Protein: CASRAGQGLEQYF.

The CDR3 sequence: CAWSVGWREMNEQFF. CDR3 nucleotides: TGTGCCTGGAGTGTTGGTTGGCGGGAGATGAATGAGCAGTTCTTC. V gene TRBV30 combines with J gene TRBJ2-1; TRBD2 matches at 7 bases. Germline loops: CDR1 GTSNPN, CDR2 SVGIG (reference sequence). With 0 bases clipped from V and 7 bases from J, the junction kept 9 bases outside the gene matches. This CDR3 has 15 residues.

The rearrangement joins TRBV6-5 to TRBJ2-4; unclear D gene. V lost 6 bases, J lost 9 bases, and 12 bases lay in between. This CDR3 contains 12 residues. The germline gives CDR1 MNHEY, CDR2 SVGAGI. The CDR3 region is CASSPGVPIQYF. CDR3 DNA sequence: TGTGCCAGCAGCCCCGGCGTTCCCATTCAGTACTTC.

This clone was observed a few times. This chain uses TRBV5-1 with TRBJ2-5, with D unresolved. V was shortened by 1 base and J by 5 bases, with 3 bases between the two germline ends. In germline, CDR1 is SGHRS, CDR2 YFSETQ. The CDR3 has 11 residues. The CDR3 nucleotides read TGCGCCAGCAGCTTGAAGGAGACCCAGTACTTC. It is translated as CASSLKETQYF.

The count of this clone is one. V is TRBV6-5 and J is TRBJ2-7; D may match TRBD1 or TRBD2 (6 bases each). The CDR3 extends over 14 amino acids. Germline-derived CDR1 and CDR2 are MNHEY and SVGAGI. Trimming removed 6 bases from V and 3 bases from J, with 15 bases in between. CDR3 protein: CASRGAGSVYEQYF. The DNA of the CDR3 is TGTGCCAGCAGGGGGGCCGGGAGCGTCTACGAGCAGTACTTC.

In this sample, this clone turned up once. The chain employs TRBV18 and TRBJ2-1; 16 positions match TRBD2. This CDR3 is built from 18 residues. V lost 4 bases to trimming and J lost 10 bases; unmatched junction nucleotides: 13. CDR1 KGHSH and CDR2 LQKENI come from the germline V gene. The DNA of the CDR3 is TGTGCCAGCTCACTGAGTACCGGGACTAGCGGGAGGGCCGAGGAGCAGTTCTTC. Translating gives CASSLSTGTSGRAEEQFF.

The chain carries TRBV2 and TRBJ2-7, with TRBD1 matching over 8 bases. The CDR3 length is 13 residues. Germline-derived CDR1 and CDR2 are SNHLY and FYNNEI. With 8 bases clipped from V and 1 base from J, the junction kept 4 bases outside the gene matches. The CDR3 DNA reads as TGTGCCAGCGGAGGACAGGGTTCCTACGAGCAGTACTTC. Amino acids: CASGGQGSYEQYF.

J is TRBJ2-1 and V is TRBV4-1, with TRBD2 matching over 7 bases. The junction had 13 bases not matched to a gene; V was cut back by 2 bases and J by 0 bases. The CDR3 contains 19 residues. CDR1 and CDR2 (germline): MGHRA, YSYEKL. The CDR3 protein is CASSQWASGTTVSYNEQFF. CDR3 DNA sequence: TGCGCCAGCAGCCAATGGGCCTCGGGGACTACGGTCTCCTACAATGAGCAGTTCTTC.